The 13 T cell receptor beta chains listed next were all sequenced from one sample in a study of T cell responses to AZD1222 COVID-19 vaccine. Libraries were prepared by immunoSEQ multiplex PCR; TCRdb keeps only in-frame clonotypes and omits some of them. The data hold 30,000 to 40,000 clones, with about 80% observed a single time. Sequencing used peripheral blood, obtained 28 days after the second AZD1222 dose. These receptors were obtained from an adult who received the AZD1222 COVID-19 vaccine.

The V call is TRBV9, the J call TRBJ1-1; 8 bases agree with TRBD1. The CDR3 covers 16 residues. Germline trimming cut 3 bases from V and 6 bases from J; bases unmatched to any gene: 13. Germline CDR1 SGDLS, CDR2 YYNGEE. CDR3 sequence reads: CASSADRGSLPAEAFF. The CDR3 nucleotides are TGTGCCAGCAGCGCCGACAGGGGCAGTCTCCCCGCTGAAGCTTTCTTT.

The CDR3 region is CASIATWGTGELFF. CDR3 bases: TGCGCCAGCATCGCGACCTGGGGGACCGGGGAGCTGTTTTTT. This sequence joins TRBV10-1 and TRBJ2-2, with D possibly called TRBD1 or TRBD2 (5 bases each). This CDR3 region has 14 residues. The V end lost 7 bases, the J end lost 5 bases, and 14 bases lay between the germline ends. Germline CDR1 reads WNHNN; CDR2 reads SYGVQD (reference sequence).

In this sample, this clone turned up a few times. This chain joins TRBV30 and TRBJ1-2, with unresolved D. The CDR3 sequence is 14 residues long. The V gene's germline CDR1 is GTSNPN and CDR2 SVGIG (reference sequence). V lost 0 bases and J 6 bases, leaving 14 bases between the germline ends. The CDR3 region is CAWSVMGPGDGYTF. CDR3 coding DNA: TGTGCCTGGAGTGTAATGGGCCCCGGCGATGGCTACACCTTC.

The table lists this clone with a few counts. V is TRBV7-2 and J is TRBJ1-1, with D possibly matching TRBD1 (5 bases). V was pared by 4 bases and J by 8 bases, with 17 bases between. The CDR3 has 14 amino acids. Germline V CDR1 and CDR2: SGHTA, FQGNSA. In DNA form, the CDR3 reads TGTGCCAGCAGCTCCCAGGGAGGTCGTAACGAAGCTTTCTTT. Its translation is CASSSQGGRNEAFF.

The chain employs TRBV18 and TRBJ2-1; TRBD2 aligns across 12 bases. The germline gives CDR1 KGHSH, CDR2 LQKENI. The ends lost 8 bases at V and 6 bases at J; junction bases unmatched: 5. The CDR3 is made up of 14 amino acids. CDR3 DNA sequence: TGTGCCAGCCGACTAGCGGGAGTGGGCAATGAGCAGTTCTTC. This gives the protein CASRLAGVGNEQFF.

This chain joins TRBV11-2 and TRBJ1-3; D remains ambiguous. CDR3 length: 15 residues. The germline V gene encodes CDR1 SGHAT and CDR2 FQNNGV. Trimming pared 5 bases from V and 0 bases from J, leaving 11 bases between. The DNA of the CDR3 is TGTGCCAGCAGCCACTGGGAGAGCTCTGGAAACACCATATATTTT. Encoded protein: CASSHWESSGNTIYF.

This clone was seen only a few times. The chain carries TRBV21-1 and TRBJ2-7; the table's D call, TRBD2, has no DNA check behind it. TRBV21-1 is tagged as a pseudogene. The CDR3 length is 15 residues. CDR3 sequence reads: CASPPGQGGDYEQYF. The CDR3 region has the DNA TGTGCCAGTCCCCCAGGTCAGGGAGGAGACTACGAGCAGTACTTC.

The chain employs TRBV11-2 and TRBJ2-5, with TRBD1 matching 7 bases. The V gene end was trimmed by 5 bases and the J gene end by 2 bases; junction bases not matched to a gene: 5. The CDR3 runs to 14 residues. From germline, CDR1 is SGHAT and CDR2 FQNNGV. The CDR3 reads CASSLSTGQETQYF. The CDR3 DNA is TGTGCCAGCAGCCTATCGACAGGGCAAGAGACCCAGTACTTC.

V is TRBV29-1 and J is TRBJ2-1; D possibly corresponds to TRBD1 (6 bases). Deletions cut 6 bases from V and 4 bases from J, with 7 bases between. Germline CDR1 reads SQVTM; CDR2 reads ANQGSEA. The CDR3 is 11 residues long. DNA for the CDR3: TGCAGCGTCGACAGGTACAATGAGCAGTTCTTC. This codes for CSVDRYNEQFF.

The genes are TRBV7-6 and TRBJ1-1; TRBD1 matches 7 bases. The CDR3 extends over 20 amino acids. The V and J ends lost 1 base and 0 bases, in that order; junction bases with no gene match: 17. In germline, CDR1 is SGHVS, CDR2 FNYEAQ. In DNA, the CDR3 is TGTGCCAGCAGCTTAGAAGTCGGGGACAGCCCCCGCCTAATGAACACTGAAGCTTTCTTT. Translated, it gives CASSLEVGDSPRLMNTEAFF.

The gene calls are TRBV11-2 and TRBJ2-3, with a tentative D call TRBD1 (5 bases). In germline, CDR1 is SGHAT, CDR2 FQNNGV. The CDR3 has 14 residues. Trimming removed 2 bases at V and 2 bases at J, with 8 bases between. The CDR3 reads CASSLTRVTDTQYF. CDR3 in DNA: TGTGCCAGCAGCTTAACCAGGGTCACAGATACGCAGTATTTT.

V usage is TRBV28 and J usage is TRBJ2-1, with 16 bases fitting TRBD2. CDR1 and CDR2 (germline): MDHEN, SYDVKM. V was pared by 5 bases and J by 8 bases, with 12 bases of the junction left unmatched. CDR3 length: 18 residues. The CDR3 protein is CASSRGTSGRARDHEQFF. Here the CDR3 DNA reads TGTGCCAGCAGTCGCGGGACTAGCGGGAGGGCCAGGGACCATGAGCAGTTCTTC.

The chain links TRBV27 to TRBJ2-7, with a possible D match to TRBD2 (5 bases). This CDR3 has 17 residues. V dropped 6 bases and J dropped 6 bases, with 27 bases sitting between them. The germline gives CDR1 MNHEY, CDR2 SMNVEV (reference sequence). CDR3 nucleotides: TGTGCCAGCAGCCCCAATACCCGAAGAGGGCGCTACGTCGAGCAGTACTTC. Translated, it gives CASSPNTRRGRYVEQYF.